The 14 T cell receptor beta chains in this list originate from one sample, sequenced in a study of blood T cell repertoires in COVID-19. Assay used: immunoSEQ multiplex PCR; TCRdb lists only in-frame clones, some missing. The sample holds around 250,000 clones, 86% seen once. Sequenced material: peripheral blood. The receptors shown here come from a man aged 18 to 30 with active or convalescent COVID-19.

This chain links TRBV13 with TRBJ2-1, with 7 bases that match TRBD2. Germline V gene data show CDR1 as PRHDT and CDR2 as FYEKMQ (reference sequence). This CDR3 region has 16 residues. The junction had 7 bases not matched to a gene; V was cut back by 5 bases and J by 0 bases. This chain's CDR3 is CASSPSGGSSYNEQFF. CDR3 in DNA: TGTGCCAGCAGCCCCTCCGGCGGGAGCTCCTACAATGAGCAGTTCTTC.

This clone has only one observation. The genes are TRBV6-2 or TRBV6-3 and TRBJ2-2, with D unresolved. This CDR3 has 13 amino acids. The V end was cut by 3 bases, the J end by 2 bases, with 4 bases between. The germline CDR1 and CDR2 sequences are MNHEY and SVGEGT. Here the CDR3 reads CASSYLNTGELFF. In nucleotides, the CDR3 is TGTGCCAGCAGTTATCTCAACACCGGGGAGCTGTTTTTT.

J is TRBJ2-2 and V is TRBV9, with D hard to call. In germline, CDR1 is SGDLS, CDR2 YYNGEE. Between the trimmed V and J ends, which lost 2 bases and 2 bases, there was a span of 7 bases. CDR3 length: 14 residues. Here the CDR3 DNA reads TGTGCCAGCAGCGTGTCCAGAAACACCGGGGAGCTGTTTTTT. It specifies CASSVSRNTGELFF. The variable domain in full, completed from reference TRBV9 and TRBJ2-2, reads DSGVTQTPKHLITATGQRVTLRCSPRSGDLSVYWYQQSLDQGLQFLIQYYNGEERAKGNILERFSAQQFPDLHSELNLSSLELGDSALYFCASSVSRNTGELFFGEGSRLTVL.

This chain uses TRBV11-2 with TRBJ2-3, with a tentative D call TRBD2 (6 bases). Trimming cost V 5 bases and J 0 bases, with 15 bases left between them. Germline V gives CDR1 SGHAT, CDR2 FQNNGV. This CDR3 spans 16 amino acids. The CDR3 DNA reads TGTGCCAGCAGCCCCACTAGCTTCTCTAGCACAGATACGCAGTATTTT. It is translated as CASSPTSFSSTDTQYF.

The chain has TRBV11-1 and TRBJ1-6, with TRBD1 identical over 8 bases. CDR1 is SGHAT, CDR2 FQDESV, per germline (reference sequence). The CDR3 contains 16 residues. Trimming cost V 6 bases and J 3 bases; bases outside gene matches: 7. In DNA form, the CDR3 reads TGTGCCAGCAGGAATACCGGGACAGGCTATAATTCACCCCTCCACTTT. Translated, it gives CASRNTGTGYNSPLHF.

The gene calls are TRBV7-2 and TRBJ1-1, with TRBD1 matching 7 bases. The trim removed 0 bases at V and 1 base at J, leaving 2 bases unmatched. Germline lookup yields CDR1 SGHTA and CDR2 FQGNSA. There are 15 residues in the CDR3. This CDR3 is CASSLANRGNTEAFF. Written as DNA, the CDR3 is TGTGCCAGCAGCTTAGCCAACAGGGGGAACACTGAAGCTTTCTTT.

This chain links TRBV2 with TRBJ2-3; 9 bases are shared with TRBD1. Germline V gene data show CDR1 as SNHLY and CDR2 as FYNNEI. The CDR3 runs 15 residues. V gave up 10 bases and J gave up 0 bases; unmatched junction bases: 8. The CDR3 DNA reads TGTGCCACCAACCGGGACAGGGCTAGCACAGATACGCAGTATTTT. It specifies CATNRDRASTDTQYF.

The chain combines TRBV27 with TRBJ2-5; TRBD1 might be the D (6 bases). CDR1 and CDR2 from the germline V gene are MNHEY and SMNVEV (reference sequence). V lost 5 bases and J 1 base, leaving 11 bases between the germline ends. The CDR3 length is 14 residues. CDR3 in DNA: TGTGCCAGCAGTCTACAGGGTACCCAAGAGACCCAGTACTTC. Protein: CASSLQGTQETQYF.

Points on this clone: The sample carries other DNA sequences with the same CDR3. The chain combines TRBV19 with TRBJ2-3, with a weak D call TRBD2 (5 bases). From germline, CDR1 is LNHDA and CDR2 SQIVND (reference sequence). The CDR3 has 15 residues. The ends were cut back, 1 base at V and 0 bases at J, with 8 bases in the middle. The CDR3 reads CASSIVAGSTDTQYF. The CDR3 nucleotides read TGTGCCAGTAGTATAGTGGCGGGTAGCACAGATACGCAGTATTTT.

This rearrangement joins TRBV6-5 to TRBJ1-5; maybe TRBD1 (6 bases). CDR3 size: 15 residues. Trimming removed 6 bases from V and 5 bases from J, with 17 bases in between. Germline CDR1 is MNHEY and CDR2 is SVGAGI. The CDR3, as DNA: TGTGCCAGCAGGCGTACCGAGGACAGAGATCAGCCCCAGCATTTT. It specifies CASRRTEDRDQPQHF.

This CDR3 reads CASSQGTGDLETQYF. In nucleotides, the CDR3 is TGCGCCAGCAGCCAAGGAACAGGGGATTTGGAGACCCAGTACTTC. The chain couples TRBV4-3 to TRBJ2-5; 7 nucleotides line up with TRBD1. Trimming took 1 base from V and 5 from J; bases not matched to a gene: 7. CDR3 length: 15 amino acids. Germline loops: CDR1 LGHNA, CDR2 YSLEER.

The CDR3 reads CASSLGLAGAGETQYF. The CDR3 DNA is TGTGCCAGCAGCTTGGGACTAGCGGGGGCCGGGGAGACCCAGTACTTC. V gene TRBV28 combines with J gene TRBJ2-5, with 14 bases matching TRBD2. V gave up 6 bases and J gave up 5 bases; unmatched junction bases: 8. This CDR3 contains 16 residues. CDR1 is MDHEN and CDR2 is SYDVKM in the germline V gene.

The chain employs TRBV10-1 and TRBJ2-5; the D is unclear. Germline V lookup: CDR1 WNHNN, CDR2 SYGVQD (reference sequence). Trimming removed 6 bases at V and 0 bases at J, with 14 bases between. CDR3 size: 15 residues. The CDR3: CASRAPNRDQETQYF. The CDR3, as DNA: TGCGCCAGCAGAGCGCCAAACCGGGACCAAGAGACCCAGTACTTC.

This clone was detected once. This chain joins TRBV3-1 (or the pseudogene TRBV3-2) and TRBJ2-5; 7 nucleotides line up with TRBD1. In germline, CDR1 is LGHDT, CDR2 YNNKEL (reference sequence). There are 15 residues in the CDR3. Losses at the gene ends were 5 bases for V and 0 bases for J; bases not matched to a gene: 6. The CDR3 DNA reads as TGTGCCAGCAGCTTCCGACAGGGCAACCAAGAGACCCAGTACTTC. This codes for CASSFRQGNQETQYF.